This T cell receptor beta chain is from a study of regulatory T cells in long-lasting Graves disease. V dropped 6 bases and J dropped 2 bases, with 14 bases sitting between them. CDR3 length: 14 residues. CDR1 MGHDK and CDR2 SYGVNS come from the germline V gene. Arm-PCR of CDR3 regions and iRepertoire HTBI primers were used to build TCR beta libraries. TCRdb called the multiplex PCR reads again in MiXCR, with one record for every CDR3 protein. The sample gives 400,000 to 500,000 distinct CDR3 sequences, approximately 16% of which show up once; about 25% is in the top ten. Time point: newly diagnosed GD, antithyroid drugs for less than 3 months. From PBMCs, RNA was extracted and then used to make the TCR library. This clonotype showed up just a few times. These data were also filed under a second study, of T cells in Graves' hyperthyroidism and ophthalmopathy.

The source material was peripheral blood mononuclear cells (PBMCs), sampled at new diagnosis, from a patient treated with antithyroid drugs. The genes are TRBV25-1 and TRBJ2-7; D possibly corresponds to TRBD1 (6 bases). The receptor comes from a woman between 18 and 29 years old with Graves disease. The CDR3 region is CASRKSGDPYEQYF. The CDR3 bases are TGTGCCAGCAGAAAATCAGGGGACCCCTACGAGCAGTACTTC.